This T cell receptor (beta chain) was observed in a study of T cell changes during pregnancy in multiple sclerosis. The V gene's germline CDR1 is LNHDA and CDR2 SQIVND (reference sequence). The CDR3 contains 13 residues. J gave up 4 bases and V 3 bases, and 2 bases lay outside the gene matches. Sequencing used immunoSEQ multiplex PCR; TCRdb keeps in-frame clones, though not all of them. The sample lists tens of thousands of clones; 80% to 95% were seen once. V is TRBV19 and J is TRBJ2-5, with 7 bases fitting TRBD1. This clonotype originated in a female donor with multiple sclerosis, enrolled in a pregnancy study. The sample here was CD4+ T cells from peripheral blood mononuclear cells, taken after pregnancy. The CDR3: CASSMNRGETQYF. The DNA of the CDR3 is TGTGCCAGTAGTATGAACAGGGGAGAGACCCAGTACTTC. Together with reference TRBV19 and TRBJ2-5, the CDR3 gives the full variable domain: DGGITQSPKYLFRKEGQNVTLSCEQNLNHDAMYWYRQDPGQGLRLIYYSQIVNDFQKGDIAEGYSVSREKKESFPLTVTSAQKNPTAFYLCASSMNRGETQYFGPGTRLLVL.